This T cell receptor beta chain was found in a study of T cell responses to AZD1222 COVID-19 vaccine listed by TCRdb under 2021. With regard to the full study: AZD1222 recipients with second doses at about 4 weeks or about 12 weeks were pooled, because spike-specific TCR depth and breadth did not differ between schedules. TCR sequencing was performed for some 250 trial participants, of whom around 200 were given two doses of AZD1222 and some 26 were given two doses of MenACWY control vaccine. Trial participants were enrolled into age subgroups of 18-55, 56-69 and 70-plus years, which contained approximately 150, 28 and 58 TCR-sequenced participants, respectively.

The CDR3 regions of human TCRbeta chains were subjected to immunosequencing. The authors' pipeline ran thus. TCRs in the repertoires were matched against a reference library of SARS-CoV-2-specific TCRs that had been generated with the MIRA antigen-specificity platform. Breadth was defined as the fraction of unique TCRs that were SARS-CoV-2-associated, and depth was defined as the fraction of total T cells that were SARS-CoV-2-associated. Using the MIRA data, each spike-specific TCR was assigned both to the spike region to which the TCR was reactive and to a CD4 or CD8 class. Log10-transformed breadth and depth values were compared by one-way ANOVA with Sidak's multiple comparisons tests. In TCRdb, the immuneACCESS table is reduced to in-frame sequences with V and J assigned. These tables do not hold every clone; where another copy was compared, an unresolved V gene accounts for under half, and the others remain unexplained. V and J calls and clone size come straight from that table; D and trimming were deduced from the DNA. For this sample the table gives some 150,000 clones, of which 70% to 90% were detected only once. The leading ten clones occupy over 12% of the sample.

In the paper's terms, the time point label means: baseline before first vaccination. The vaccinee samples were drawn from two UK trials, COV001 and COV002, one of which was a single-blind randomized controlled phase 2/3 trial testing AZD1222 (ChAdOx1 nCoV-19) in healthy adults. Trial participant PBMC samples were collected at day 0 and day 28 after the second dose for TCRbeta chain sequencing. This clone was counted only a few times. Its antigen is still unknown. Nothing much larger sits one base from this clone, and base qualities are not available. General findings and caveats noted by the study authors: Because no day 14 peak-response samples were available, repertoires were characterized only after the peak T cell response. Epitopes outside the regions mutated in the B.1.351 and B.1.1.7 variants were reportedly recognized by nearly half of the unique spike-specific TCRs. The vaccine-associated CD4 TCRs covered the entire spike protein, and the dominant responses fell in regions 160-218 and 743-854. Participants were mostly white British, with more females than males. The authors suggested clonal diversity may have been underestimated. Conclusions about previously exposed vaccinees are limited, since just five or six AZD1222 recipients were seropositive for SARS-CoV-2 at baseline. After two AZD1222 doses, spike-specific TCR breadth and depth were significantly higher than at day 0 and than in MenACWY recipients. In the small 56-69-year group, the increase in depth fell short of significance, most likely because of low power.

Here the sequenced sample was peripheral blood, taken on day 0 of AZD1222 vaccination. This TCR derives from an adult in good health.

The CDR3 region has the sequence CASSQIEREQFF. The nucleotide sequence reads TGTGCCAGCAGCCAGATTGAGCGGGAGCAGTTCTTC. The chain couples TRBV3-1 (or the pseudogene TRBV3-2) to TRBJ2-1; the D gene is possibly TRBD2, with 5 bases matching. Trimming costs V 3 bases and J 10 bases, and their ends lie 10 bases apart. The germline V gene (reference sequence) yields LGHDT for CDR1 and YNNKEL for CDR2. From the cysteine up to the phenylalanine, the CDR3 has a length of 12 residues. Left in the record is the CDR3 DNA by itself, 36 bases read in frame from the first base.